This T cell receptor (beta chain) was observed in a study of blood T cells in healthy people across ages. Concerning this clonotype: Its matching antigen is unknown.

Using a J-beta primer mix together with a sample-barcoded 5' primer, a second PCR was run for about 6 to 11 cycles. TCRdb called the 5' RACE reads again in MiXCR, with one record for every CDR3 protein. In the table there are hundreds of thousands of distinct CDR3 sequences, 45% to 70% of which are singletons. Each donor's blood draw was roughly 10 milliliters of peripheral blood. CDR1 LGHNA and CDR2 YNFKEQ come from the germline V gene. The CDR3 has 16 amino acids. V was pared by 0 bases and J by 0 bases, with 12 bases between. Study conclusions and caveats: Both naive CD4+ cell counts and diversity were greater in long-lived donors than in aged donors.

The chain employs TRBV4-2 and TRBJ2-7; no reliable D call. This TCR was recovered from a man aged 40-50 years in good health. What was sequenced was blood. CDR3 sequence reads: CASSQDRSSSSYEQYF. CDR3 DNA: TGTGCCAGCAGCCAAGATCGCAGCTCGAGCTCCTACGAGCAGTACTTC.